Sequencing of this T cell receptor (beta chain) was carried out in a study of cytomegalovirus exposure and HLA in healthy donors. Across the whole study: Early release data held 85 million or so unique TCRs from HLA-typed donors.

Donors likely had unrecorded immune exposures despite being nominally healthy when sampled. Study-wide results and limits: Among the CMV-associated chains, a few were confirmed in vitro as specific for CMV antigens.

V lost 5 bases and J lost 6, with 17 bases in between. The germline CDR1 and CDR2 sequences are KGHSH and LQKENI. This CDR3 is built from 15 residues. A word on this clone: Its antigen is unidentified.

The primer mix had 60 Vbeta and 13 Jbeta primers. TCRdb's table, derived via immunoSEQ multiplex PCR, lists solely in-frame clones and lacks some. The profile shows fewer than 120,000 clones, about three quarters of them singletons. Sequencing was performed on PBMCs. The chain combines TRBV18 with TRBJ1-5; D perhaps matches TRBD1 (5 bases). The TCR originated in a woman in her 30s in good health and CMV-seronegative. This CDR3 reads CASSYARGKGQPQHF. CDR3 bases: TGTGCCAGCTCATACGCCCGGGGGAAGGGTCAGCCCCAGCATTTT. The complete variable domain, with remaining parts taken from reference TRBV18 and TRBJ1-5, reads NAGVMQNPRHLVRRRGQEARLRCSPMKGHSHVYWYRQLPEEGLKFMVYLQKENIIDESGMPKERFSAEFPKEGPSILRIQQVVRGDSAAYFCASSYARGKGQPQHFGDGTRLSIL.